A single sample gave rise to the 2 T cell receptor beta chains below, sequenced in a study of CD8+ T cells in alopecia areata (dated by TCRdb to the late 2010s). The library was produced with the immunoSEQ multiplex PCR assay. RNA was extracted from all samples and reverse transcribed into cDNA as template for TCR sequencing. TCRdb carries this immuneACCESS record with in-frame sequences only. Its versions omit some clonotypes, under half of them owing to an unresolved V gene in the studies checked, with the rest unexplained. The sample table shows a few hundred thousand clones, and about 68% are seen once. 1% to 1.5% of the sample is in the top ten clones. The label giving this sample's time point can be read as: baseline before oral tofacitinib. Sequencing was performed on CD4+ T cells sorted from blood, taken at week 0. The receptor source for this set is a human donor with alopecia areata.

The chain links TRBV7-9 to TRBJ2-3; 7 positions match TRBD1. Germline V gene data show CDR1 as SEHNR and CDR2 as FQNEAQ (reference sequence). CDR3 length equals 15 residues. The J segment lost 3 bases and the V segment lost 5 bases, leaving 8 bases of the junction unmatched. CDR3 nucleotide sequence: TGTGCCAGCAGCCCGAATCCACAGGGGACAGATACGCAGTATTTT. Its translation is CASSPNPQGTDTQYF.

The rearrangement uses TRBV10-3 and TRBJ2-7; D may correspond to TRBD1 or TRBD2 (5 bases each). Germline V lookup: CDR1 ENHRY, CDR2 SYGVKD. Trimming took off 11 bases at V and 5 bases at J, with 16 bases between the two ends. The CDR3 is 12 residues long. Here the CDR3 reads CAAGQGPHEQYF. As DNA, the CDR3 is TGTGCCGCAGGGCAGGGACCCCACGAGCAGTACTTC.